This T cell receptor (beta chain) is from a study of beta chain features in type 1 diabetes. This clone was recorded at least ten times. The CDR3 runs 18 residues. The trim removed 6 bases at V and 7 bases at J, leaving 22 bases unmatched. The investigators reverse transcribed all of the isolated RNA, so they sequenced expressed TCRB transcripts. Across stem cell-like memory T cell samples, reads averaged approximately 1 million. Assay used: immunoSEQ multiplex PCR; TCRdb lists only in-frame clones, some missing. This sample has around 99,000 clones, with almost 40% found just once. The gene calls are TRBV23-1 and TRBJ2-7; the match to TRBD1 covers 9 bases. TRBV23-1 is known as an ORF, though its function is uncertain. The sequencing sample was made of stem cell memory CD4+ T cells from blood. The receptor's source is a woman between 18 and 30 years old in good health. CDR3: CASSPFPLRDRETEEQYF. DNA of the CDR3: TGCGCCAGCAGCCCATTCCCACTCCGGGACAGGGAGACGGAAGAGCAGTACTTC.